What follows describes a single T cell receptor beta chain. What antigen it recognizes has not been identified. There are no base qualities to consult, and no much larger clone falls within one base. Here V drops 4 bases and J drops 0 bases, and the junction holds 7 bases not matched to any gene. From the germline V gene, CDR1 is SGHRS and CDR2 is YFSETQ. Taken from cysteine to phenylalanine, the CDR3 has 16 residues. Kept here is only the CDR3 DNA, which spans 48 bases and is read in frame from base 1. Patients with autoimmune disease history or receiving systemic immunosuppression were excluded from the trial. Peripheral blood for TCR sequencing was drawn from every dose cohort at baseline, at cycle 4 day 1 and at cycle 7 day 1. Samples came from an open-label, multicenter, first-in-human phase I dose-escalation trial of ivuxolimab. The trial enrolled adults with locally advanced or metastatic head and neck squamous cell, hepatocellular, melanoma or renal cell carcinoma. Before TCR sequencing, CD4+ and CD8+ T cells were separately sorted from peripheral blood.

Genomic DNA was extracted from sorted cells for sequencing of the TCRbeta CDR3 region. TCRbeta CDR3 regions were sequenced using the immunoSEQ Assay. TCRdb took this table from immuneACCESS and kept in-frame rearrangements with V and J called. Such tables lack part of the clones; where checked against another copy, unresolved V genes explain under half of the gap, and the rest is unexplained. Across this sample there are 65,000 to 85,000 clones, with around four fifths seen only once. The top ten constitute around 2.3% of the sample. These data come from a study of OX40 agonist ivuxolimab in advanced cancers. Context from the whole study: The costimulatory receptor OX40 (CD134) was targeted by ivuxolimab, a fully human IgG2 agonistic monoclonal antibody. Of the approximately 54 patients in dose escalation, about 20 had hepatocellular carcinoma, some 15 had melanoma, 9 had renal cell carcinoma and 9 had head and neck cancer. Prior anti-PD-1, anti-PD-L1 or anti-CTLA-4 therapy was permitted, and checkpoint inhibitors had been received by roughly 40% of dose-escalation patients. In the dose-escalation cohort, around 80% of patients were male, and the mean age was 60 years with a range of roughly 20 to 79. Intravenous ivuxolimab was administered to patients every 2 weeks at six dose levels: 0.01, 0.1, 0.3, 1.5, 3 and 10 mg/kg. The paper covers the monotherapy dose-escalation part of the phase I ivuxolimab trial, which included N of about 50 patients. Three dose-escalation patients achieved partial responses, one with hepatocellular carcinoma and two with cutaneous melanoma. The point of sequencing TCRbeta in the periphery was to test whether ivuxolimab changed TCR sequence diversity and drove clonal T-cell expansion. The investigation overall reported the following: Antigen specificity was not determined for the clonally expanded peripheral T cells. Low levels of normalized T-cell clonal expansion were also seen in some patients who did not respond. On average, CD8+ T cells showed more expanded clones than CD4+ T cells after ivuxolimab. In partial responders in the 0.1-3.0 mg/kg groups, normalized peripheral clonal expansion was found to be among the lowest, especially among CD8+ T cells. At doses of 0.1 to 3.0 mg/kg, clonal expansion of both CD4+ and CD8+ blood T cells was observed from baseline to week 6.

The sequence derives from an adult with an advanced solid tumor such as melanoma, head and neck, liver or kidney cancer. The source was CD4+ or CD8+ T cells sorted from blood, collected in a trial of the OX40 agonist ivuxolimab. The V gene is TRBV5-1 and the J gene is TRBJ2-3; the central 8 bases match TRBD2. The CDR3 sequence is CASSPPTSASTDTQYF. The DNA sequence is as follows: TGCGCCAGCAGCCCGCCGACTAGCGCGAGCACAGATACGCAGTATTTT.